Presented here are 30 T cell receptor beta chains from one specimen sequenced in a study of shared clonotypes between healthy human individuals (dated by TCRdb to about 2020). Libraries were constructed by the immunoSEQ multiplex PCR assay. The clones in this table, taken by TCRdb from immuneACCESS, are in-frame only. Not every clone is retained; where verified, under half of the shortfall comes from an unresolved V gene, and the cause of the rest is unknown. This sample comprises about 750,000 clones, 85% to 95% of them detected only once. The ten biggest clones cover nearly 25% of the sample. CD8 naive samples were CD45RO-negative cells positively selected for CCR7, giving a CD45RA+CCR7+ population that excluded TemRA cells. Specimen: naive CD8+ T cells sorted from blood. Per the publication, the cell subset or site label means: CD45RA+CCR7+. The receptors were sampled from a man aged 25 to 45 in good health.

This clone was recorded a few times. The CDR3 region has the DNA TGTGCCAGCAGCTCAAAAAGGGGAGGGCGGGAGTGGACGCAGTATTTT. Translation: CASSSKRGGREWTQYF. The gene calls are TRBV7-9 and TRBJ2-3, with 7 bases aligning to TRBD2. V was clipped by 4 bases and J by 9 bases; unmatched bases: 16. Germline lookup yields CDR1 SEHNR and CDR2 FQNEAQ (reference sequence). This CDR3 is 16 amino acids long.

V usage is TRBV25-1 and J usage is TRBJ1-4; D remains ambiguous. The V gene lost 3 bases and the J gene lost 11 bases, with 10 bases spanning the gap. Germline V gene lookup returns CDR1 MGHDK and CDR2 SYGVNS. CDR3 length: 12 residues. DNA for the CDR3: TGTGCCAGCAGTGATACTAGGCCCAAACTGTTTTTT. Amino acid sequence: CASSDTRPKLFF.

This clone has only one observation. This chain links TRBV9 with TRBJ2-1; D possibly matches TRBD1 or TRBD2 (5 bases each). CDR1 and CDR2 from the germline V gene are SGDLS and YYNGEE. Trimming removed 3 bases at V and 0 bases at J, with 16 bases between. The CDR3 is 17 residues long. The CDR3 DNA sequence: TGTGCCAGCAGCGAAACTAGGGGAACGAGCTCCTACAATGAGCAGTTCTTC. The encoded protein is CASSETRGTSSYNEQFF.

Of note for this clone: The sample holds other DNA sequences that translate to the same CDR3. The CDR3 here is CASSHYEQYF. The CDR3 DNA is TGTGCCAGCAGTCACTACGAGCAGTACTTC. The rearrangement links TRBV28 to TRBJ2-7; D uncertain. V shed 5 bases and J shed 3 bases, with 2 bases lying between them. This CDR3 is 10 amino acids long. The germline V gene encodes CDR1 MDHEN and CDR2 SYDVKM. Drawing the rest from reference TRBV28 and TRBJ2-7, the complete variable domain is DVKVTQSSRYLVKRTGEKVFLECVQDMDHENMFWYRQDPGLGLRLIYFSYDVKMKEKGDIPEGYSVSREKKERFSLILESASTNQTSMYLCASSHYEQYFGPGTRLTVT.

V gene TRBV27 combines with J gene TRBJ1-1, with 7 bases lining up with TRBD1. With V trimmed by 5 bases and J by 1 base, 1 base remained unmatched. The CDR3 loop spans 13 amino acids. Germline V gene lookup returns CDR1 MNHEY and CDR2 SMNVEV (reference sequence). The CDR3 region is CASSGQANTEAFF. The CDR3 bases are TGTGCCAGCAGTGGACAGGCGAACACTGAAGCTTTCTTT.

This chain joins TRBV7-9 and TRBJ2-2, with TRBD1 identical over 8 bases. The J segment lost 4 bases and the V segment lost 5 bases, leaving 12 bases of the junction unmatched. CDR3 length: 17 residues. The V gene's germline CDR1 is SEHNR and CDR2 FQNEAQ (reference sequence). CDR3 sequence reads: CASSTLGGQATTGELFF. The CDR3 DNA reads as TGTGCCAGCAGCACACTAGGGGGACAGGCGACCACCGGGGAGCTGTTTTTT.

The chain has TRBV4-1 and TRBJ1-4; a weak D match, TRBD1 (5 bases). CDR3 length: 15 amino acids. The V gene's germline CDR1 is MGHRA and CDR2 YSYEKL. Trimming removed 1 base at V and 8 bases at J, with 14 bases between. The CDR3 reads CASSQVGVGGEKLFF. DNA of the CDR3: TGCGCCAGCAGCCAAGTTGGGGTCGGGGGGGAAAAACTGTTTTTT.

The chain combines TRBV9 with TRBJ2-1; D assignment may be TRBD1 or TRBD2 (5 bases each). Germline lookup yields CDR1 SGDLS and CDR2 YYNGEE. V was pared by 0 bases and J by 6 bases, with 10 bases between. This CDR3 comprises 14 residues. Written as DNA, the CDR3 is TGTGCCAGCAGCGTAGGAGGGGCAAGCAATGAGCAGTTCTTC. Protein: CASSVGGASNEQFF.

This clone appeared a single time. The chain couples TRBV6-1 to TRBJ1-1, with no clear D. The V end was cut by 4 bases, the J end by 1 base, with 13 bases between. Germline-derived CDR1 and CDR2 are MNHNS and SASEGT. The CDR3 runs 15 residues. Written as DNA, the CDR3 is TGTGCCAGCAGTGTCCAATCCTATCCGAACACTGAAGCTTTCTTT. This translates into CASSVQSYPNTEAFF.

This chain connects TRBV11-2 to TRBJ2-1, with TRBD2 matching over 10 bases. Germline V CDR1 and CDR2: SGHAT, FQNNGV. The V gene end was trimmed by 4 bases and the J gene end by 5 bases; junction bases not matched to a gene: 11. The CDR3 covers 17 residues. The CDR3 spells CASSSKREGKSNNEQFF. In DNA, the CDR3 is TGTGCCAGCAGCTCCAAGCGGGAGGGGAAATCAAACAATGAGCAGTTCTTC.

This clone was detected a few times. The rearrangement uses TRBV7-6 and TRBJ1-1; 8 nucleotides agree with TRBD1. The CDR3 spans 15 residues. J lost 3 bases, V lost 2 bases, and 5 bases had no gene match. Per germline, CDR1 SGHVS and CDR2 FNYEAQ. The CDR3 loop is CASSLSQGADTEAFF. CDR3 nucleotides: TGTGCCAGCAGCTTAAGCCAGGGGGCCGACACTGAAGCTTTCTTT.

The rearrangement joins TRBV2 to TRBJ2-7; no clear D. From germline, CDR1 is SNHLY and CDR2 FYNNEI. Between the trimmed V and J ends, which lost 0 bases and 5 bases, there was a span of 11 bases. This CDR3 is built from 14 residues. The DNA of the CDR3 is TGTGCCAGCAGTGAAGCCATGTGGGTCCACGAGCAGTACTTC. It codes for CASSEAMWVHEQYF. The full variable domain, its missing parts supplied by reference TRBV2 and TRBJ2-7, is EPEVTQTPSHQVTQMGQEVILRCVPISNHLYFYWYRQILGQKVEFLVSFYNNEISEKSEIFDDQFSVERPDGSNFTLKIRSTKLEDSAMYFCASSEAMWVHEQYFGPGTRLTVT.

The V call is TRBV4-3, the J call TRBJ1-1; D gene ambiguous. With 0 bases removed from V and 7 bases from J, the gap between germline ends came to 18 bases. Germline CDR1 LGHNA, CDR2 YSLEER. The CDR3 totals 16 residues. In DNA, the CDR3 is TGCGCCAGCAGCCAAGATTTTTCTGCAGGCAGTCGTGAAGCTTTCTTT. It encodes CASSQDFSAGSREAFF.

For the CDR3, the DNA is TGTGCCAGCAGATTCGACCTTAGCTCCTACAATGAGCAGTTCTTC. Protein product: CASRFDLSSYNEQFF. The chain links TRBV6-1 to TRBJ2-1; D is ambiguous. CDR1 and CDR2 (germline): MNHNS, SASEGT. There are 15 residues in the CDR3. V lost 6 bases and J lost 0, with 12 bases in between.

The J gene is TRBJ2-4, the V gene TRBV10-1; 10 bases align to TRBD2. This CDR3 is built from 18 residues. V was clipped by 3 bases and J by 3 bases; unmatched bases: 11. The germline CDR1 and CDR2 sequences are WNHNN and SYGVQD (reference sequence). Here the CDR3 reads CASSDGSGRWRGKNIQYF. The CDR3 coding sequence is TGCGCCAGCAGTGATGGTAGCGGGAGGTGGCGTGGCAAAAACATTCAGTACTTC.

The rearrangement joins TRBV7-2 to TRBJ2-7; TRBD1 might be the D (5 bases). There are 14 residues in the CDR3. Germline V gene sequence: CDR1 SGHTA, CDR2 FQGNSA. The V and J ends lost 1 base and 0 bases respectively, with 7 bases between them. CDR3 in amino acids: CASSLETDSYEQYF. CDR3 in DNA: TGTGCCAGCAGCTTAGAGACAGACTCCTACGAGCAGTACTTC.

This clone showed up just once. The CDR3 spells CASSLRDRVYEQYF. The CDR3 DNA reads TGCGCCAGCAGCTTGAGGGACAGGGTCTACGAGCAGTACTTC. The chain carries TRBV5-1 and TRBJ2-7; 9 nucleotides agree with TRBD1. Germline assignment: CDR1 SGHRS and CDR2 YFSETQ. This CDR3 is 14 amino acids long. V lost 1 base to trimming and J lost 3 bases; unmatched junction nucleotides: 2.

The gene calls are TRBV4-1 and TRBJ2-1, with 9 nucleotides matching TRBD1. Trimming at V came to 5 bases and at J to 7 bases, leaving 9 bases not matched to a gene. The CDR3 is 15 amino acids. Germline loops: CDR1 MGHRA, CDR2 YSYEKL. The CDR3 DNA reads as TGCGCCAGCAGCGTCGGGACAGGGTATGGAAATGAGCAGTTCTTC. Translating gives CASSVGTGYGNEQFF.

This clone was counted a single time. The gene calls are TRBV7-2 and TRBJ2-7; possibly TRBD1 for D (6 bases). The CDR3 has 15 residues. Trimming took off 1 base at V and 2 bases at J, with 12 bases between the two ends. Germline V gene lookup returns CDR1 SGHTA and CDR2 FQGNSA. CDR3 nucleotide sequence: TGTGCCAGCAGCTTAGTTCGTACAGGGACCTACGAGCAGTACTTC. It codes for CASSLVRTGTYEQYF. Looking up the rest from reference TRBV7-2 and TRBJ2-7 gives the full variable domain: GAGVSQSPSNKVTEKGKDVELRCDPISGHTALYWYRQSLGQGLEFLIYFQGNSAPDKSGLPSDRFSAERTGGSVSTLTIQRTQQEDSAVYLCASSLVRTGTYEQYFGPGTRLTVT.

A word on this clone: Different DNA sequences within this sample yield the same CDR3. The rearrangement links TRBV6-5 to TRBJ1-5, with unresolved D. This CDR3 is built from 13 residues. The V and J ends lost 0 bases and 7 bases respectively, with 7 bases between them. Germline V gene sequence: CDR1 MNHEY, CDR2 SVGAGI. This CDR3 is CASSYSTNQPQHF. The DNA of the CDR3 is TGTGCCAGCAGTTACTCTACTAACCAGCCCCAGCATTTT.

The gene calls are TRBV6-8 and TRBJ2-7, with a weak D call TRBD1 (6 bases). The ends were cut back, 10 bases at V and 5 bases at J, with 9 bases in the middle. CDR3 length: 10 amino acids. CDR1 MNHGY and CDR2 SAAAGT come from the germline V gene. CDR3 sequence: CANRVNEQYF. The CDR3 DNA sequence: TGTGCCAACAGGGTCAACGAGCAGTACTTC.

The chain joins TRBV27 to TRBJ2-1, with 7 bases aligning to TRBD2. V shed 6 bases, J shed 5 bases, and the junction held 7 bases outside the gene matches. The CDR3 loop spans 14 amino acids. CDR1 and CDR2 from the germline V gene are MNHEY and SMNVEV (reference sequence). The CDR3: CASSEREVDNEQFF. DNA for the CDR3: TGTGCCAGCAGCGAGCGGGAAGTTGACAATGAGCAGTTCTTC.

This clone was observed a single time. The CDR3: CASSLYAGDNTGELFF. CDR3 DNA: TGTGCCAGCAGTTTATATGCAGGAGATAACACCGGGGAGCTGTTTTTT. The rearrangement links TRBV28 to TRBJ2-2, with unresolved D. CDR1 MDHEN and CDR2 SYDVKM come from the germline V gene. The CDR3 contains 16 residues. The V and J ends lost 1 base and 2 bases respectively, with 11 bases between them.

The chain joins TRBV5-4 to TRBJ2-1, with 11 bases lining up with TRBD2. The germline V gene encodes CDR1 SGHNT and CDR2 YYREEE (reference sequence). The trim removed 2 bases at V and 9 bases at J, leaving 4 bases unmatched. This CDR3 contains 14 residues. CDR3 sequence reads: CASSLSLAGGEQFF. DNA for the CDR3: TGTGCCAGCAGCTTAAGCCTAGCGGGAGGTGAGCAGTTCTTC.

The genes are TRBV27 and TRBJ2-2; unclear D gene. Per the germline V gene, CDR1 is MNHEY and CDR2 is SMNVEV (reference sequence). V was cut by 10 bases and J by 2 bases, with 14 bases left in between. This CDR3 is 14 amino acids long. The CDR3 here is CATRELDNTGELFF. The DNA of the CDR3 is TGTGCCACTAGAGAGCTAGATAACACCGGGGAGCTGTTTTTT.

The chain is built from TRBV10-3 and TRBJ2-7; maybe TRBD1 (5 bases). V was cut by 4 bases and J by 5 bases, with 15 bases left in between. The CDR3 loop spans 14 amino acids. CDR1 and CDR2 from the germline V gene are ENHRY and SYGVKD. In DNA, the CDR3 is TGTGCCATCAGTGGGGGCATTAGGGTAAACGAGCAGTACTTC. It translates to CAISGGIRVNEQYF.

The genes are TRBV5-4 and TRBJ2-7; 7 bases match TRBD2. The CDR3 totals 13 residues. V was clipped by 5 bases and J by 3 bases; unmatched bases: 5. Looked up from germline, CDR1 is SGHNT and CDR2 is YYREEE (reference sequence). The CDR3 protein is CASRDLADYEQYF. The CDR3 coding sequence is TGTGCCAGCAGGGATCTAGCGGACTACGAGCAGTACTTC.

The J gene is TRBJ2-3, the V gene TRBV29-1; D might be TRBD1 or TRBD2, each matching 5 bases. V lost 3 bases, J lost 4 bases, and 23 bases lay in between. Germline assignment: CDR1 SQVTM and CDR2 ANQGSEA. This CDR3 contains 17 residues. CDR3 protein: CSVEIGLTAVRPDTQYF. CDR3 DNA sequence: TGCAGCGTTGAGATTGGGTTGACAGCGGTACGTCCAGATACGCAGTATTTT.

The chain is built from TRBV30 and TRBJ1-3; 7 bases fit TRBD1. Germline V CDR1 and CDR2: GTSNPN, SVGIG (reference sequence). V lost 5 bases to trimming and J lost 8 bases; unmatched junction nucleotides: 3. This CDR3 spans 11 amino acids. CDR3 sequence reads: CAWAQGDTIYF. The CDR3 DNA is TGTGCCTGGGCTCAGGGGGACACCATATATTTT. Supplemented by reference TRBV30 and TRBJ1-3, the full variable domain reads SQTIHQWPATLVQPVGSPLSLECTVEGTSNPNLYWYRQAAGRGLQLLFYSVGIGQISSEVPQNLSASRPQDRQFILSSKKLLLSDSGFYLCAWAQGDTIYFGEGSWLTVV.

This clone was observed a single time. The chain links TRBV27 to TRBJ2-7; the D call may be TRBD1 or TRBD2 (5 bases each). The V gene lost 5 bases and the J gene lost 1 base, with 12 bases spanning the gap. CDR3 size: 14 residues. The germline CDR1 and CDR2 sequences are MNHEY and SMNVEV (reference sequence). The CDR3 DNA sequence: TGTGCCAGCAGTAGTGGGGGACCTTCCTACGAGCAGTACTTC. It translates to CASSSGGPSYEQYF.